One and the same sample provided the 5 T cell receptor beta chains below, sequenced in a study of shared clonotypes between healthy human individuals. Assay used: immunoSEQ multiplex PCR; TCRdb lists only in-frame clones, some missing. The repertoire holds around 2.1 million clones, with 90% to 97% as singletons. Sample: naive CD4+ T cells sorted from blood. Subset denoted: CD45RA+ positively selected. These receptors were obtained from a man aged 18 to 29 in good health.

The chain carries TRBV7-2 and TRBJ2-5; TRBD2 matches at 7 bases. Germline CDR1 and CDR2: SGHTA and FQGNSA. CDR3 size: 14 residues. J gave up 0 bases and V 2 bases, and 0 bases lay outside the gene matches. The CDR3 region is CASSLLADQETQYF. CDR3 coding DNA: TGTGCCAGCAGCTTACTAGCGGACCAAGAGACCCAGTACTTC.

The gene calls are TRBV30 and TRBJ1-1; D perhaps matches TRBD1 (6 bases). Trimming took off 2 bases at V and 4 bases at J, with 8 bases between the two ends. Per germline, CDR1 GTSNPN and CDR2 SVGIG (reference sequence). The CDR3 consists of 12 residues. The chain's CDR3 is CAWSNRATEAFF. For the CDR3, the DNA is TGTGCCTGGAGTAACAGGGCCACTGAAGCTTTCTTT.

This chain uses TRBV4-1 with TRBJ2-5; D possibly corresponds to TRBD2 (7 bases). Trimming took 4 bases from V and 1 from J, leaving 16 bases between them. Germline V CDR1 and CDR2: MGHRA, YSYEKL. The CDR3 consists of 16 residues. The CDR3 sequence is CASSLRGGVTQETQYF. The DNA of the CDR3 is TGCGCCAGCAGCCTCAGGGGAGGGGTTACCCAAGAGACCCAGTACTTC.

This chain connects TRBV5-1 to TRBJ1-5, with TRBD1 identical over 7 bases. V was clipped by 4 bases and J by 4 bases; unmatched bases: 8. The germline CDR1 and CDR2 sequences are SGHRS and YFSETQ. The length of the CDR3 is 15 residues. The CDR3 reads CASSQAPGQNQPQHF. The DNA of the CDR3 is TGCGCCAGCAGCCAGGCCCCGGGACAGAATCAGCCCCAGCATTTT.

The J gene is TRBJ1-1, the V gene TRBV29-1; 8 bases fit TRBD1. The V segment lost 8 bases and the J segment 5 bases; nucleotides outside the gene matches: 7. CDR1 and CDR2 from the germline V gene are SQVTM and ANQGSEA. The CDR3 length is 12 residues. The CDR3 nucleotides are TGCAGCCTGCGGACAGGGCGGACTGAAGCTTTCTTT. Translated: CSLRTGRTEAFF. The whole variable domain, remainder taken from reference TRBV29-1 and TRBJ1-1, is SAVISQKPSRDICQRGTSLTIQCQVDSQVTMMFWYRQQPGQSLTLIATANQGSEATYESGFVIDKFPISRPNLTFSTLTVSNMSPEDSSIYLCSLRTGRTEAFFGQGTRLTVV.